This T cell receptor beta chain originates from a study of T cell changes during pregnancy in multiple sclerosis. CDR1 is LNHDA, CDR2 SQIVND, per germline (reference sequence). This CDR3 has 13 amino acids. V gave up 9 bases and J gave up 7 bases; unmatched junction bases: 2. Sequenced by immunoSEQ multiplex PCR; TCRdb stores in-frame clones only, minus some. Of tens of thousands of clones in the sample, around 90% were seen once. This sample comprised CD4+ T cells from peripheral blood mononuclear cells, obtained before pregnancy. The clonotype was recovered from a female donor with multiple sclerosis, enrolled in a pregnancy study. The chain has TRBV19 and TRBJ2-1; 14 bases agree with TRBD2. CDR3 sequence (DNA): TGTGCCAGCCGGACTAGCGGGGGGAATGAGCAGTTCTTC. Translating gives CASRTSGGNEQFF.